The 24 T cell receptor beta chains listed next were all sequenced from one sample in a study of cytomegalovirus exposure and HLA in healthy donors. The study ran its PCR with 60 Vbeta and 13 Jbeta primers. Here immunoSEQ multiplex PCR was the method, and the copy in TCRdb shows in-frame clones only, minus some. The sample lists fewer than 250,000 clones, roughly 83% occurring once. The sample taken for sequencing was PBMCs. The receptors were gathered from a girl between 10 and 17 years old in good health and CMV-seronegative.

The V call is TRBV15, the J call TRBJ1-4; D call uncertain. This CDR3 comprises 15 residues. Germline V gene lookup returns CDR1 LNHNV and CDR2 YYDKDF (reference sequence). V lost 0 bases, J lost 7 bases, and 12 bases lay in between. DNA of the CDR3: TGTGCCACCAGCAGAGAGTCCCTAGGAGGTGAAAAACTGTTTTTT. Residues: CATSRESLGGEKLFF.

The rearrangement links TRBV6-5 to TRBJ2-1; TRBD1 might be the D (5 bases). The CDR3 extends over 15 amino acids. Germline CDR1 MNHEY, CDR2 SVGAGI. Trimming took 0 bases from V and 6 from J, leaving 12 bases between them. DNA of the CDR3: TGTGCCAGCAGTTACTCTCAGGGTTCATCCAATGAGCAGTTCTTC. Translating it yields CASSYSQGSSNEQFF.

The V gene is TRBV4-2, the J gene TRBJ2-1; D perhaps matches TRBD1 (5 bases). CDR1 is LGHNA and CDR2 is YNFKEQ in the germline V gene. The V end was cut by 4 bases, the J end by 5 bases, with 6 bases between. The CDR3 has 12 residues. The CDR3, as DNA: TGTGCCAGCAGCCGGGGCGACAATGAGCAGTTCTTC. It translates to CASSRGDNEQFF.

The gene calls are TRBV7-6 and TRBJ2-3; 7 nucleotides match TRBD1. Germline CDR1 is SGHVS and CDR2 is FNYEAQ. J gave up 3 bases and V 5 bases, and 11 bases lay outside the gene matches. This CDR3 comprises 16 residues. CDR3 sequence (DNA): TGTGCCAGCAGCACAGAAGGGACAGACCTAACAGATACGCAGTATTTT. The encoded protein is CASSTEGTDLTDTQYF.

The CDR3 protein is CASSLAQGGANVLTF. The CDR3 coding sequence is TGTGCCAGCAGCTTGGCTCAGGGAGGGGCCAACGTCCTGACTTTC. This chain links TRBV5-4 with TRBJ2-6; weak D call: TRBD1 (5 bases). V was trimmed by 0 bases and J by 4 bases, leaving 8 bases between them. Germline V gives CDR1 SGHNT, CDR2 YYREEE (reference sequence). The CDR3 has 15 amino acids.

The J gene is TRBJ1-2, the V gene TRBV28; a weak D match, TRBD1 (6 bases). The length of the CDR3 is 15 residues. Germline V gene data show CDR1 as MDHEN and CDR2 as SYDVKM. Between the trimmed V and J ends, which lost 6 bases and 2 bases, there was a span of 16 bases. CDR3 sequence reads: CASSGLAGVNYGYTF. The CDR3 nucleotides are TGTGCCAGCAGCGGTTTGGCAGGGGTGAACTATGGCTACACCTTC.

The CDR3 DNA is TGTGCCAGTCGCCGGGACAGCCAAGAGACCCAGTACTTC. Protein product: CASRRDSQETQYF. The gene calls are TRBV19 and TRBJ2-5; TRBD1 matches 7 bases. This CDR3 contains 13 residues. The germline gives CDR1 LNHDA, CDR2 SQIVND (reference sequence). V shed 8 bases and J 1 base; nucleotides not matched to a gene: 4.

The V gene is TRBV18, the J gene TRBJ1-6; D call uncertain. With 2 bases removed from V and 9 bases from J, the gap between germline ends came to 17 bases. Germline-derived CDR1 and CDR2 are KGHSH and LQKENI. The CDR3 extends over 16 amino acids. CDR3 amino acids: CASSPSRITQVSPLHF. The DNA for the CDR3 is TGTGCCAGCTCACCATCGAGGATAACCCAAGTTTCACCCCTCCACTTT.

The CDR3 DNA sequence: TGTGCCAGCAGCTTAGGGGCGGGACAGGGGGCTCGGGAGCAGTACTTC. This gives the protein CASSLGAGQGAREQYF. The chain employs TRBV7-9 and TRBJ2-7; 12 bases fit TRBD1. The CDR3 contains 16 residues. Trimming took 1 base from V and 7 from J; bases not matched to a gene: 8. Germline assignment: CDR1 SEHNR and CDR2 FQNEAQ (reference sequence).

The chain recombines TRBV19 with TRBJ2-5; 8 nucleotides align to TRBD1. The CDR3 consists of 15 residues. J gave up 2 bases and V 3 bases, and 5 bases lay outside the gene matches. Germline V gives CDR1 LNHDA, CDR2 SQIVND (reference sequence). CDR3 loop: CASSMNRGSQETQYF. Written as DNA, the CDR3 is TGTGCCAGTAGTATGAACAGGGGGAGTCAAGAGACCCAGTACTTC. The whole variable domain, filled in from reference TRBV19 and TRBJ2-5, reads DGGITQSPKYLFRKEGQNVTLSCEQNLNHDAMYWYRQDPGQGLRLIYYSQIVNDFQKGDIAEGYSVSREKKESFPLTVTSAQKNPTAFYLCASSMNRGSQETQYFGPGTRLLVL.

This clone appeared a single time. The chain joins TRBV7-2 to TRBJ2-6; tentatively, D is TRBD1 (6 bases). Per the germline V gene, CDR1 is SGHTA and CDR2 is FQGNSA. The CDR3 is 16 residues long. V was shortened by 5 bases and J by 1 base, with 12 bases between the two germline ends. The CDR3 region has the DNA TGTGCCAGCAGCCGGGGACATCGATCTGGGGCCAACGTCCTGACTTTC. Protein product: CASSRGHRSGANVLTF.

The chain recombines TRBV10-2 with TRBJ1-1; D is ambiguous. CDR3 length: 13 residues. The V and J ends lost 7 bases and 3 bases respectively, with 12 bases between them. Germline V gene data show CDR1 as WSHSY and CDR2 as SAAADI. CDR3: CASKGLQDTEAFF. The CDR3 bases are TGCGCCAGCAAAGGCCTCCAGGACACTGAAGCTTTCTTT.

The chain combines TRBV7-2 with TRBJ2-2; 7 nucleotides agree with TRBD1. Trimming removed 9 bases from V and 0 bases from J; junction bases left unmatched: 7. Germline values: CDR1 SGHTA, CDR2 FQGNSA. The CDR3 is 15 amino acids. CDR3 coding DNA: TGTGCCAGGCCGACGGGACAGACGAACACCGGGGAGCTGTTTTTT. This sequence encodes CARPTGQTNTGELFF.

V and J are TRBV11-3 and TRBJ2-2; D gene uncertain. In germline, CDR1 is SGHNT, CDR2 YENEEA. The CDR3 has 15 amino acids. V dropped 9 bases and J dropped 6 bases, with 20 bases sitting between them. The CDR3 DNA reads as TGTGCCAGTGGAATTTCAGGTTCTCAGGCCGGGGAGCTGTTTTTT. It is translated as CASGISGSQAGELFF.

This chain links TRBV19 with TRBJ2-2; 7 bases map to TRBD2. The CDR3 length is 15 residues. J lost 0 bases, V lost 3 bases, and 1 base had no gene match. The germline V gene encodes CDR1 LNHDA and CDR2 SQIVND (reference sequence). In DNA form, the CDR3 reads TGTGCCAGTAGTATCGGACTAGCGAACACCGGGGAGCTGTTTTTT. Translation: CASSIGLANTGELFF. Looking up the rest from reference TRBV19 and TRBJ2-2 gives the full variable domain: DGGITQSPKYLFRKEGQNVTLSCEQNLNHDAMYWYRQDPGQGLRLIYYSQIVNDFQKGDIAEGYSVSREKKESFPLTVTSAQKNPTAFYLCASSIGLANTGELFFGEGSRLTVL.

This clone was counted between two and nine times. The CDR3 sequence is CATRQGSRPQHF. CDR3 sequence (DNA): TGTGCCACAAGACAGGGAAGCCGTCCCCAGCATTTT. The chain employs TRBV19 and TRBJ1-5, with 7 nucleotides matching TRBD1. This CDR3 region has 12 residues. After removal of 10 bases from V and 10 bases from J, the junction contained 10 bases not matched to a gene. Germline lookup yields CDR1 LNHDA and CDR2 SQIVND (reference sequence).

The V call is TRBV4-2, the J call TRBJ2-3; D might be TRBD2 (7 bases). Germline V lookup: CDR1 LGHNA, CDR2 YNFKEQ. This CDR3 region has 17 residues. Trimming removed 4 bases at V and 5 bases at J, with 22 bases between. CDR3 protein: CASSRGGVGGLKDTQYF. The CDR3 DNA sequence: TGTGCCAGCAGCCGTGGGGGGGTAGGGGGGCTTAAAGATACGCAGTATTTT.

The chain links TRBV6-6 to TRBJ2-1; 10 bases are a match to TRBD2. From germline, CDR1 is MNHNY and CDR2 SVGAGI (reference sequence). V was pared by 8 bases and J by 7 bases, with 11 bases of the junction left unmatched. The CDR3 spans 15 residues. The CDR3 region has the DNA TGTGCCAGCGGCCAACCTCCGGGACTAGCGAATGAGCAGTTCTTC. Protein: CASGQPPGLANEQFF.

The chain joins TRBV28 to TRBJ1-5; 9 bases match TRBD1. This CDR3 has 14 residues. From germline, CDR1 is MDHEN and CDR2 SYDVKM. J was trimmed by 6 bases and V by 8 bases; bases with no gene match: 8. The CDR3 sequence is CASRDRDLGQPQHF. In DNA, the CDR3 is TGTGCCAGCCGGGACAGGGATTTGGGTCAGCCCCAGCATTTT.

The J gene is TRBJ1-2, the V gene TRBV5-6; 7 nucleotides agree with TRBD1. This CDR3 is built from 15 residues. Looked up from germline, CDR1 is SGHDT and CDR2 is YYEEEE. Trimming cost V 7 bases and J 0 bases; bases outside gene matches: 9. CDR3 DNA sequence: TGTGCCAGCGGAGACAGGGTGATTGCTAACTATGGCTACACCTTC. Residues: CASGDRVIANYGYTF.

This chain joins TRBV13 and TRBJ2-1, with TRBD2 matching 11 bases. There are 18 residues in the CDR3. Germline V gene lookup returns CDR1 PRHDT and CDR2 FYEKMQ (reference sequence). The V gene end was trimmed by 5 bases and the J gene end by 0 bases; junction bases not matched to a gene: 9. CDR3 amino acids: CASSPRLAGTSSYNEQFF. In nucleotides, the CDR3 is TGTGCCAGCAGCCCCAGACTAGCGGGGACCAGCTCCTACAATGAGCAGTTCTTC.

This clone was seen more than once but under ten times. The chain carries TRBV5-5 and TRBJ2-7; maybe TRBD1 (6 bases). CDR1 SGHKS and CDR2 YYEKEE come from the germline V gene (reference sequence). The CDR3 is 13 residues long. V was clipped by 1 base and J by 9 bases, with 14 bases between them. The CDR3 coding sequence is TGTGCCAGCAGCTTGTGGCAAACAGGGTTGCAGTACTTC. Residues: CASSLWQTGLQYF.

The chain uses TRBV19 and TRBJ2-2; possible D gene TRBD1, 5 bases. CDR3 length equals 13 residues. Trimming cost V 2 bases and J 8 bases, with 9 bases left between them. CDR1 and CDR2 from the germline V gene are LNHDA and SQIVND (reference sequence). CDR3 region: CASSIQGSGELFF. CDR3 bases: TGTGCCAGTAGTATACAGGGTTCAGGGGAGCTGTTTTTT.

In its sample, this clone was seen once. The rearrangement links TRBV28 to TRBJ1-5, with 8 bases fitting TRBD1. The length of the CDR3 is 14 residues. Germline CDR1 is MDHEN and CDR2 is SYDVKM. J lost 5 bases, V lost 5 bases, and 5 bases had no gene match. CDR3 DNA: TGTGCCAGCAGTCTGGACAGGGAATATCAGCCCCAGCATTTT. As protein: CASSLDREYQPQHF.